This entry features one TCR beta chain sequence. Its antigen specificity is not known. No base qualities exist here, and no much larger clone lies one base off it. The CDR3, cysteine through phenylalanine, is 16 amino acids long. Only CDR3 DNA is held: 48 bases, read in frame from base 1. Via the germline V gene, CDR1 is MGHRA and CDR2 YSYEKL. Trimmed from V: 1 base; trimmed from J: 2 bases; junction bases lacking a gene match: 7. The sample comes from a study of cytotoxic CD8 clonotypes in ibrutinib-treated CLL (dated by TCRdb to about 2021). General notes on the study: In this cohort, around 14 patients were treatment-naive and ten to eleven were relapsed/refractory, while fewer than 18 had unmutated IGHV. Partial responses were observed in about 24 patients and complete responses in 2; after a median follow-up of roughly 62 months, remission was maintained in 15 or so patients and progression was observed in approximately twelve. Patients were still on ibrutinib when every remission and progressive disease sample was collected. On average, each sample yielded about 260,000 productive templates and 85,000 to 95,000 productive rearrangements. Of the roughly 90 people in the trial, 26 had longitudinal samples available. Cryopreserved peripheral blood mononuclear cells were collected at three points: before therapy, at response, and at either sustained remission or disease progression. Response samples were taken after a median of approximately a year on treatment, ranging from about 6 to 40 months. Broader findings and caveats from the paper: Public clonotypes were rare and either shrank or stayed stable during treatment, and the rise in clonality at ibrutinib response reflected expansion of private clonotypes. An increase in clonality was observed at ibrutinib response, with clonality remaining stable during sustained remission and falling back toward baseline at progression. Sampling times were not matched between patients in sustained remission and patients whose disease was progressing, and lymph node repertoires were not examined. Baseline clonality exceeded that of age-matched healthy donors and correlated strongly with circulating CD8+ T-cell counts.

The time point tag for this specimen amounts to: approximately 11 months on ibrutinib. Roughly 2 micrograms of genomic DNA were extracted from cryopreserved PBMCs for TCR beta library preparation. Longitudinal blood samples from CLL patients receiving ibrutinib monotherapy were subjected to high-throughput TCR beta sequencing. The patients took part in an open-label, single-center phase 2 trial of ibrutinib monotherapy. Each clonotype received, on average, 10x coverage in deep resolution sequencing performed on a MiSeq, where the target depth lay between 1 in 1 million and 1 in 200,000 T cells. The immunoSEQ hsTCRB Kit was used to generate the TCR beta libraries. Per the original workflow: The data were analyzed with ImmunoSEQ Analyzer and ImmunoSEQ Data Assistant, and V, D and J gene assignments followed IMGT definitions. Clonality, with values ranging from 0 to 1, was calculated as one minus the normalized Shannon entropy of productive rearrangement frequencies. Public clonotype analysis was restricted to overrepresented clonotypes comprising at least 0.05% of each patient's repertoire. Some 14 age-matched healthy donor repertoires from immuneACCESS served as clonality controls. Not all clones reach the TCRdb copy of this immuneACCESS table, which keeps in-frame sequences only. Checked studies attribute under half of the gap to unresolved V genes and leave the rest unexplained. V and J calls and clone size follow that table, whereas D and trimming were derived from the DNA. A total of 35,000 to 55,000 clones appear in this sample, 69% of them only once. Around 13% of the sample belongs to the ten largest clones.

This chain is built from TRBV4-1 and TRBJ2-5; 7 junctional bases match TRBD1. The source of this sequence is a human donor with chronic lymphocytic leukemia. Material: PBMCs, obtained after 12 months of ibrutinib treatment. The CDR3 here reads CASSQVGRGLQETQYF. The DNA sequence reads TGCGCCAGCAGCCAAGTGGGCAGGGGGTTACAAGAGACCCAGTACTTC.